This TCR beta chain was identified in a study of PD-L1 blockade in urothelial cancer. Study overall: The study started patients on atezolizumab in about 2014, giving 1,200 mg intravenously every 3 weeks. Enrolled patients had been treated previously with 0 to 3 chemotherapy regimens.

The time point: pretreatment peripheral blood. Trimming took 0 bases from V and 4 from J; bases not matched to a gene: 3. The CDR3 has 17 residues. Germline CDR1 reads SGHRS; CDR2 reads YFSETQ. Note on this clone: Its antigen is undetermined.

The authors spiked synthetic TCR analog templates into each PCR. Sequencing used immunoSEQ multiplex PCR; TCRdb keeps in-frame clones, though not all of them. The data hold under 70,000 clones, with 81% observed a single time. Study-wide results and caveats: Where pretreatment blood TCR clonality fell below the median, better survival was predicted.

The receptor was derived from a man between 70 and 80 years old with urothelial cancer. The starting material was PBMCs, obtained around atezolizumab (anti-PD-L1) treatment. The chain joins TRBV5-1 to TRBJ2-2, with 13 positions matching TRBD2. CDR3 in amino acids: CASSLAGLAGTTGELFF. DNA of the CDR3: TGCGCCAGCAGCTTGGCGGGACTAGCGGGAACCACCGGGGAGCTGTTTTTT.